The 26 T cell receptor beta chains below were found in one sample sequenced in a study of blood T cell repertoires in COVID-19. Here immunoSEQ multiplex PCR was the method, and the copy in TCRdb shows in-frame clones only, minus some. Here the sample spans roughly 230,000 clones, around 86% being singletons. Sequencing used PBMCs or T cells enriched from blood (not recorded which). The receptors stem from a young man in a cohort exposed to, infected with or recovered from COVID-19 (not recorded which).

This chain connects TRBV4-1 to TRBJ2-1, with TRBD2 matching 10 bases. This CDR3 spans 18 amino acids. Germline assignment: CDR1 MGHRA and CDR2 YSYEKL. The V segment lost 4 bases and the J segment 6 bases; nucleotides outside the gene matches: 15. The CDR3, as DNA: TGCGCCAGCAGCCTCCAAAATCACGCGGTAGCGGGAGGCAATGAGCAGTTCTTC. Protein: CASSLQNHAVAGGNEQFF.

CDR3 in DNA: TGCGCCAGCAGTGAGGTCCTTACTTACGAGCAGTACTTC. It codes for CASSEVLTYEQYF. The rearrangement links TRBV10-2 to TRBJ2-7; D is ambiguous. The CDR3 totals 13 residues. V was shortened by 2 bases and J by 4 bases, with 9 bases between the two germline ends. Germline values: CDR1 WSHSY, CDR2 SAAADI.

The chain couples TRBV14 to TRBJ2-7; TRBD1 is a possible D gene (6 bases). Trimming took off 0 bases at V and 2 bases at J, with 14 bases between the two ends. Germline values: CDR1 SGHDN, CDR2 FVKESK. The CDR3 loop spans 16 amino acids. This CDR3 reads CASSQDGGTGTYEQYF. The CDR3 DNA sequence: TGTGCCAGCAGCCAAGATGGGGGTACAGGGACCTACGAGCAGTACTTC. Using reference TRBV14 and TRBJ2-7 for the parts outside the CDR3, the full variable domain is EAGVTQFPSHSVIEKGQTVTLRCDPISGHDNLYWYRRVMGKEIKFLLHFVKESKQDESGMPNNRFLAERTGGTYSTLKVQPAELEDSGVYFCASSQDGGTGTYEQYFGPGTRLTVT.

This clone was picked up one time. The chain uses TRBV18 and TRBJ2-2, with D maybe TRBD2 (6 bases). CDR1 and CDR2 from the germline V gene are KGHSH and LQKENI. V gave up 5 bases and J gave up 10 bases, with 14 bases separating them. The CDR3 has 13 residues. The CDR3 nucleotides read TGTGCCAGCTCATCCAGGGACTCAACGGAGCTGTTTTTT. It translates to CASSSRDSTELFF.

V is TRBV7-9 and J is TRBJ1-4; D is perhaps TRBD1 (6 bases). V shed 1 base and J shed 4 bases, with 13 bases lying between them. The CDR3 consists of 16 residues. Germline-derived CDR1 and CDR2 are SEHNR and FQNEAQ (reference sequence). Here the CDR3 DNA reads TGTGCCAGCAGCTTAGGCGTGGGGGCGATTAATGAAAAACTGTTTTTT. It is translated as CASSLGVGAINEKLFF. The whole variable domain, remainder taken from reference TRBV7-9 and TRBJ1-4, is DTGVSQNPRHKITKRGQNVTFRCDPISEHNRLYWYRQTLGQGPEFLTYFQNEAQLEKSRLLSDRFSAERPKGSFSTLEIQRTEQGDSAMYLCASSLGVGAINEKLFFGSGTQLSVL.

The CDR3 reads CASSEALGERGTDTQYF. The CDR3 region has the DNA TGTGCCAGCAGTGAAGCGCTCGGGGAGAGGGGCACAGATACGCAGTATTTT. V and J are TRBV6-1 and TRBJ2-3; a weak D match, TRBD2 (5 bases). The CDR3 contains 17 residues. Trimming cost V 0 bases and J 1 base, with 14 bases left between them. The germline V gene encodes CDR1 MNHNS and CDR2 SASEGT.

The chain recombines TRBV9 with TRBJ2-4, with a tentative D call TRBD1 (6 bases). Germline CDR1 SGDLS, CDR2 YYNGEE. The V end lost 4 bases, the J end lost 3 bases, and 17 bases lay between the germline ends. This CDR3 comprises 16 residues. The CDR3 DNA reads TGTGCCAGCAGCCCTACGGACAGTCTGGTCAAAAACATTCAGTACTTC. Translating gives CASSPTDSLVKNIQYF.

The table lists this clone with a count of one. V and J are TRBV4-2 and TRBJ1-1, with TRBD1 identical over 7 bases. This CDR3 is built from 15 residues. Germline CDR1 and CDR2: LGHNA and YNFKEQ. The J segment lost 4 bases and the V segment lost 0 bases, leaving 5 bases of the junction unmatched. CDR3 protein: CASSQDRQGTTEAFF. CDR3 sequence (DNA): TGTGCCAGCAGCCAAGATAGACAGGGTACCACTGAAGCTTTCTTT.

CDR3 residues: CASSVGDGSFYEQYF. In DNA, the CDR3 is TGTGCCAGCAGCGTCGGGGACGGGAGTTTCTACGAGCAGTACTTC. The chain uses TRBV9 and TRBJ2-7; maybe TRBD2 (6 bases). The CDR3 consists of 15 residues. The V end lost 2 bases, the J end lost 3 bases, and 15 bases lay between the germline ends. The germline V gene has CDR1 SGDLS and CDR2 YYNGEE.

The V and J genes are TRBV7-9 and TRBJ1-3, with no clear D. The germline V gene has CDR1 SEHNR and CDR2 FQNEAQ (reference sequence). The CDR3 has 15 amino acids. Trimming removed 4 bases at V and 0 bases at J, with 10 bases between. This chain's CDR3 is CASSSRTSSGNTIYF. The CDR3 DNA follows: TGTGCCAGCAGCTCGAGGACTTCCTCTGGAAACACCATATATTTT.

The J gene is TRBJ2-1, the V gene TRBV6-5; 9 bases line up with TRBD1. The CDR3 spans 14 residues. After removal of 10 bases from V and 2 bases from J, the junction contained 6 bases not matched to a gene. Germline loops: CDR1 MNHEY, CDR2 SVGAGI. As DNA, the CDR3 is TGTGCCATCGGGACAGGGCCACCCTACAATGAGCAGTTCTTC. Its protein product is CAIGTGPPYNEQFF.

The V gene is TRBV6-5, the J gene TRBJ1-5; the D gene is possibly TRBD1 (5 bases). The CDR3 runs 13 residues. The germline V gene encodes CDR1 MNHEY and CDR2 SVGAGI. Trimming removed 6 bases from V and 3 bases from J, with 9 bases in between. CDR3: CASRRDVNQPQHF. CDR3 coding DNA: TGTGCCAGCAGGCGGGACGTCAATCAGCCCCAGCATTTT.

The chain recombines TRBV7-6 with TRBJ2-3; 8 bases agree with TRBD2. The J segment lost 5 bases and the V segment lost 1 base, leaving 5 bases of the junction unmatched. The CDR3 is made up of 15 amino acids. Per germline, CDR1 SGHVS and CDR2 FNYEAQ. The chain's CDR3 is CASSLGTSLLDTQYF. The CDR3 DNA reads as TGTGCCAGCAGCTTAGGGACTAGCTTGTTAGATACGCAGTATTTT.

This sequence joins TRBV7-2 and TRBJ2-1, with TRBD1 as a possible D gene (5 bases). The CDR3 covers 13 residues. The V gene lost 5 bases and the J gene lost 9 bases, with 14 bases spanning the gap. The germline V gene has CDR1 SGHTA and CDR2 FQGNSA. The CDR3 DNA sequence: TGTGCCAGCAGCACCCAGGTCAGGGCTGAGCAGTTCTTC. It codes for CASSTQVRAEQFF.

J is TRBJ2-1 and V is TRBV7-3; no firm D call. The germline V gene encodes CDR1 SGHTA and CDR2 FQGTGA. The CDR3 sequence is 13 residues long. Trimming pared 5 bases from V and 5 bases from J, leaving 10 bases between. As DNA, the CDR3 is TGTGCCAGCAGCCCGTTTTCTAACAATGAGCAGTTCTTC. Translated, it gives CASSPFSNNEQFF. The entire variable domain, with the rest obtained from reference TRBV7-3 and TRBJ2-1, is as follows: GAGVSQTPSNKVTEKGKYVELRCDPISGHTALYWYRQSLGQGPEFLIYFQGTGAADDSGLPNDRFFAVRPEGSVSTLKIQRTERGDSAVYLCASSPFSNNEQFFGPGTRLTVL.

CDR3 region: CASSGVTLFF. CDR3 DNA sequence: TGTGCCAGCAGCGGGGTCACGCTGTTTTTT. The chain joins TRBV12-3 or TRBV12-4 to TRBJ1-4; D is unclear. This CDR3 contains 10 residues. The V and J ends lost 6 bases and 14 bases respectively, with 10 bases between them.

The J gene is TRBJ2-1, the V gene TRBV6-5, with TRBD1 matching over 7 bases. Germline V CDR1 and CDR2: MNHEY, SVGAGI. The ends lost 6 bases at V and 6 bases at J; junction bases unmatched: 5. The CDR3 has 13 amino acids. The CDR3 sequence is CASRPHRGNEQFF. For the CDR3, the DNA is TGTGCCAGCAGGCCGCACAGGGGCAATGAGCAGTTCTTC.

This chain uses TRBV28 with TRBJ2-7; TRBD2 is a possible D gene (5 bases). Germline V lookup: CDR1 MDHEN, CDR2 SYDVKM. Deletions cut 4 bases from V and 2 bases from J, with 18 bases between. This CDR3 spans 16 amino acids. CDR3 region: CASSSLGGVVTYEQYF. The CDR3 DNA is TGTGCCAGCAGTTCTTTAGGAGGTGTGGTGACCTACGAGCAGTACTTC.

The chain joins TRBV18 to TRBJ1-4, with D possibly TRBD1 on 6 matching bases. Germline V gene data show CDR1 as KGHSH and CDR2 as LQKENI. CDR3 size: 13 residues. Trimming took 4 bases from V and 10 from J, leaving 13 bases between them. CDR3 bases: TGTGCCAGCTCACGTTCAGGGGACGGAAAACTGTTTTTT. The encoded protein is CASSRSGDGKLFF.

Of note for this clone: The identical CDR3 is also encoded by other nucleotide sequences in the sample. DNA for the CDR3: TGTGCCAGCTCTCCCGGACTCCAAGAGACCCAGTACTTC. It translates to CASSPGLQETQYF. This chain links TRBV18 with TRBJ2-5; D may be TRBD2 (5 bases). CDR1 and CDR2 (germline): KGHSH, LQKENI. The V end was cut by 6 bases, the J end by 1 base, with 9 bases between. CDR3 size: 13 residues.

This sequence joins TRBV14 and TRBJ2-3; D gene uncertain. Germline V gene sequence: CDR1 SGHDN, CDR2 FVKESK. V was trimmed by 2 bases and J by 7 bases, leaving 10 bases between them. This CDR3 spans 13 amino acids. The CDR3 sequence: CASSQTNRNTQYF. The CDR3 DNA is TGTGCCAGCAGCCAAACAAACAGAAATACGCAGTATTTT.

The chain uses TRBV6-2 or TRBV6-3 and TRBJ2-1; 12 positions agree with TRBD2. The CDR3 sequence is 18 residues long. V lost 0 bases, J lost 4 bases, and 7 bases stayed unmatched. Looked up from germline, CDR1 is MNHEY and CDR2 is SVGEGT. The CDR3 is CASSYSLASGRDYNEQFF. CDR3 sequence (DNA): TGTGCCAGCAGTTACTCATTAGCTAGCGGGAGGGATTACAATGAGCAGTTCTTC.

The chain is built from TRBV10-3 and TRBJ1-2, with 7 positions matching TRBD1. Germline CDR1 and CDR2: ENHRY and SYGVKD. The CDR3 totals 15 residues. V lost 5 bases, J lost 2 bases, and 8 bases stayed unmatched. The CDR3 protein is CAISFRDSTNYGYTF. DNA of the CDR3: TGTGCCATCAGTTTCCGGGACAGTACCAACTATGGCTACACCTTC.

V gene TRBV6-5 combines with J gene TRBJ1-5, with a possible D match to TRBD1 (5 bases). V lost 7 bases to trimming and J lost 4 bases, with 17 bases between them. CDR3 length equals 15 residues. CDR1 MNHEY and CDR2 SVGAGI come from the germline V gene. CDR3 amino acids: CASTPGSGLNQPQHF. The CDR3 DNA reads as TGTGCCAGCACGCCAGGGAGCGGGCTAAATCAGCCCCAGCATTTT.

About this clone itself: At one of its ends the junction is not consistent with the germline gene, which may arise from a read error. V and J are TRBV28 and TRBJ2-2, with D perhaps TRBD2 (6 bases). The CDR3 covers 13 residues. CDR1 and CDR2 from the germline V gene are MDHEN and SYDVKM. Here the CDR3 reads CASSLYGGGELFF. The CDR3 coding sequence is TGTGCCAGCAGCTTATACGGGGGCGGGGAGCTGTTTTTT.

CDR3 coding DNA: TGTGCCAGCAGTGAAGGGACAGGGGCTAGGTACGAGCAGTACTTC. Protein: CASSEGTGARYEQYF. The chain carries TRBV2 and TRBJ2-7; 9 bases fit TRBD1. CDR3 size: 15 residues. V lost 1 base and J lost 4; bases outside the gene matches: 5. The germline gives CDR1 SNHLY, CDR2 FYNNEI. Together with reference TRBV2 and TRBJ2-7, the CDR3 gives the full variable domain: EPEVTQTPSHQVTQMGQEVILRCVPISNHLYFYWYRQILGQKVEFLVSFYNNEISEKSEIFDDQFSVERPDGSNFTLKIRSTKLEDSAMYFCASSEGTGARYEQYFGPGTRLTVT.